This T cell receptor beta chain came from a study of cytotoxic CD8 clonotypes in ibrutinib-treated CLL. The wider study: Once patients had received a median about eleven months of treatment, range 6 to 36, response samples were obtained. Mean productive templates were roughly 280,000; mean productive rearrangements were around 90,000. Whole-study results and caveats: Shared public clonotypes were rare, and on treatment they either got smaller or stayed the same.

TCR beta libraries used about 2.2 micrograms of genomic DNA from cryopreserved PBMCs. V shed 5 bases and J shed 2 bases, with 13 bases lying between them. Germline CDR1 and CDR2: LGHNA and YNFKEQ. The CDR3 is made up of 14 amino acids. Details on this clone: Its specificity is not known.

TCRdb keeps only in-frame clones here, not all; method: immunoSEQ multiplex PCR. The sample lists about 36,000 clones, 71% occurring once. The chain couples TRBV4-2 to TRBJ2-7; D perhaps matches TRBD2 (7 bases). Sequenced here: PBMCs, sampled at disease progression, from a patient treated with ibrutinib. This TCR came from a human donor with chronic lymphocytic leukemia. The CDR3 loop reads CASSEGGQAYEQYF. CDR3 in DNA: TGTGCCAGCAGCGAGGGGGGGCAGGCCTACGAGCAGTACTTC.